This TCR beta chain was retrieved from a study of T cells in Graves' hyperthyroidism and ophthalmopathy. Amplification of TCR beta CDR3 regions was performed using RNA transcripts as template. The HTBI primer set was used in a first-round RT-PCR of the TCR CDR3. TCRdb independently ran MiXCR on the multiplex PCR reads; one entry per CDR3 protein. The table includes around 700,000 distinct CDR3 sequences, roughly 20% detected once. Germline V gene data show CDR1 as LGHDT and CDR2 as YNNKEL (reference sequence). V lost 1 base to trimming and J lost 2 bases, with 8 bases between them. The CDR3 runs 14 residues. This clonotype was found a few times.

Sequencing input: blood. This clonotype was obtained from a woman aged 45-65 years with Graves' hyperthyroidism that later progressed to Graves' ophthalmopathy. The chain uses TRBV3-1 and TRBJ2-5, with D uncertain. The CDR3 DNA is TGTGCCAGCAGCCAAGTTCTCAGACAAGAGACCCAGTACTTC. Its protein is CASSQVLRQETQYF.